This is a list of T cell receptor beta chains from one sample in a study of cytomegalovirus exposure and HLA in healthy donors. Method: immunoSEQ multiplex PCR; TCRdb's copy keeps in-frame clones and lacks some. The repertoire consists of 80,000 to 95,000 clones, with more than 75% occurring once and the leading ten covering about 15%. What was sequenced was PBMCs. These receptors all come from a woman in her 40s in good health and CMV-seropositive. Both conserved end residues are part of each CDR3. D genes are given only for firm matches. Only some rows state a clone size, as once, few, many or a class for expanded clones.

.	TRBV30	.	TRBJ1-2	TGTGCCTGGAGTCTCATAGGGACTAACTGGGATGGCTACACCTTC	CAWSLIGTNWDGYTF
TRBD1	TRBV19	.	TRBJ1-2	TGTGCCAGTAGCGGAGGGACAGGGGGTACGGACACCTTC	CASSGGTGGTDTF
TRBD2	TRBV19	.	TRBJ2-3	TGTGCCAGTAGTTCGCAAGCGGGAGCGCGCCATACGCAGTATTTT	CASSSQAGARHTQYF
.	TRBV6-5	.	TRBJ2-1	TGTGCCAGCAGTTACTCGAAAGGGGGGGGTTCAAATGAGCAGTTCTTC	CASSYSKGGGSNEQFF
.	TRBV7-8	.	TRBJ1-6	TGTGCCAGCAGCTTAACGAACATTCCCCACCACTTT	CASSLTNIPHHF
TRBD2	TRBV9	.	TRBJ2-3	TGTGCCAGCAGCGTAGTAGCGGGAGCGGCCACAGATACGCAGTATTTT	CASSVVAGAATDTQYF
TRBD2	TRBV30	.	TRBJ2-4	TGTGCCTGGAGGCCAAGCGGGGGGGCCAGGCCCAAAAACATTCAGTACTTC	CAWRPSGGARPKNIQYF
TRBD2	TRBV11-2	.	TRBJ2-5	TGTGCCAGCAGCTTAACGGGACTAACACAAGAGACCCAGTACTTC	CASSLTGLTQETQYF
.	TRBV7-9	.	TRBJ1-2	TGTGCCAGCAGCCACGAGTCCCGTGGGTCAAAAGGAGGCGGCTACACCTTC	CASSHESRGSKGGGYTF
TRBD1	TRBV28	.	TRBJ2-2	TGTGCCAGCAGCCTCGGGACAGCGAACACCGGGGAGCTGTTTTTT	CASSLGTANTGELFF
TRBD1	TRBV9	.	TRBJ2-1	TGTGCCAGCAGCGTAGTAGGACAGGGGACTTATGAGCAGTTCTTC	CASSVVGQGTYEQFF
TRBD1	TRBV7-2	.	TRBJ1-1	TGTGCCAGCAGCTCTTCGACAGGGAGGAACACTGAAGCTTTCTTT	CASSSSTGRNTEAFF
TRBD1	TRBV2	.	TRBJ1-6	TGTGCCAGCAGCCAGGGACAGGGGACGTCAGCCCTCCACTTT	CASSQGQGTSALHF
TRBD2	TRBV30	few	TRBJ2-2	TGTGCCTGGACAGGGCCTAGCGGGCTGAACACCGGGGAGCTGTTTTTT	CAWTGPSGLNTGELFF
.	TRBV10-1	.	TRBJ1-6	TGCGCCAGCAGTGAAGACAGTTTGAGGTCACCCCTCCACTTT	CASSEDSLRSPLHF
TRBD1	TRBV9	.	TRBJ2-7	TGTGCCAGCAGCGTAGGTCCTGGGTGGACAGGGGGCCACGAGCAGTACTTC	CASSVGPGWTGGHEQYF
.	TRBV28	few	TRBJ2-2	TGTGCCAGCAGAAGGGGGACCGGGGAGCTGTTTTTT	CASRRGTGELFF
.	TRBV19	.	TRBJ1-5	TGTGCCAGTAGTATCCAGGGTATGGGTAGCAATCAGCCCCAGCATTTT	CASSIQGMGSNQPQHF
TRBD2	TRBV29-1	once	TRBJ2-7	TGCAGCGGTGGGGGGGGGATCGAGCAGTACTTC	CSGGGGIEQYF
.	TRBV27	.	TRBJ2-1	TGTGCCAGCAGTTTAGTAGACTACAATGAGCAGTTCTTC	CASSLVDYNEQFF
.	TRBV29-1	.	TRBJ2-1	TGCAGCGTTAAAGGGGCCGACAATGAGCAGTTCTTC	CSVKGADNEQFF
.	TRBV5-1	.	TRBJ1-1	TGCGCCAGCAAGGGGAACGACACTGAAGCTTTCTTT	CASKGNDTEAFF
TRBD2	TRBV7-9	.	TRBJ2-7	TGTGCCAGCAGCCCCCTAGCGGGGGATAATTACGAGCAGTACTTC	CASSPLAGDNYEQYF
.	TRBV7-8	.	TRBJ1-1	TGTGCCAGCAGCCCTTACGGGGGGAACACTGAAGCTTTCTTT	CASSPYGGNTEAFF
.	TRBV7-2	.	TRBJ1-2	TGTGCCAGCAGCCCGCACAGTGACTATGGCTACACCTTC	CASSPHSDYGYTF
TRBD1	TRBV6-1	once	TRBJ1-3	TGTGCCAGCAGTGTATCAGGGGGCGGAAACACCATATATTTT	CASSVSGGGNTIYF
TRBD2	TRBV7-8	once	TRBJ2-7	TGTGCCAGCAGCCAACTACGGGGCCTAGCGGGGGGGCCATTCCTGTACGAGCAGTACTTC	CASSQLRGLAGGPFLYEQYF
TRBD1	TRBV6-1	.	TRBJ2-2	TGTGCCAGCAGTGGGGACAGGGACACCGGGGAGCTGTTTTTT	CASSGDRDTGELFF
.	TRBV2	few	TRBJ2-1	TGTGCCAGCTGGGGGCGGGGGCAGACGGCGGGTGAGCAGTTCTTC	CASWGRGQTAGEQFF
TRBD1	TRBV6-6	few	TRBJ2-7	TGTGCCAGCAGTTACGGACAGGCAACCTACGAGCAGTACTTC	CASSYGQATYEQYF
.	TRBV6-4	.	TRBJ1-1	TGTGCCAGCAGTGACTCTGACAGAAACACTGAAGCTTTCTTT	CASSDSDRNTEAFF
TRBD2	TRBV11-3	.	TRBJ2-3	TGTGCCAGCAGCTTATCAGTGAGACTAGCGGGAGGAGGTAACACAGATACGCAGTATTTT	CASSLSVRLAGGGNTDTQYF
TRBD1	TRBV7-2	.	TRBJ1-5	TGTGCCAGCAGCCCAGGGGGGACAGGGGATCAGCCCCAGCATTTT	CASSPGGTGDQPQHF
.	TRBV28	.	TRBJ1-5	TGTGCCAGCAGTTTGGGGGACACCGGACCGCCCCAGCATTTT	CASSLGDTGPPQHF
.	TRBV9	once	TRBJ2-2	TGTGCCAGCAGCGCCCCCGGACTGCTGAACACCGGGGAGCTGTTTTTT	CASSAPGLLNTGELFF
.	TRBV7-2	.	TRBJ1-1	TGTGCCAGCTGCCGGTTTGGAGCGGGGGGCACTGAAGCTTTCTTT	CASCRFGAGGTEAFF
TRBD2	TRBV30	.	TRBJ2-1	TGTGCCTGGAGTTGGGGACTAGCGGAGTCGAATGAGCAGTTCTTC	CAWSWGLAESNEQFF
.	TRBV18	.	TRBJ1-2	TGTGCCAGCTCACAGTATCAGGGGCAGGACGTGGGCGGCTACACCTTC	CASSQYQGQDVGGYTF